The 11 T cell receptor beta chains presented below share a single source sample, sequenced in a study of STAT5B mutations in CD4+ large granular lymphocyte leukemia. Clones were sequenced by immunoSEQ multiplex PCR, and TCRdb holds only the in-frame ones, with some missing. Among about 38,000 clones listed, about four fifths were seen once. Sequenced material: CD4+ T cells from blood buffy coats. The source is a human donor in good health.

In its sample, this clone was seen once. V and J are TRBV7-9 and TRBJ2-3; D unclear. V was cut by 3 bases and J by 2 bases, with 12 bases left in between. The germline V gene has CDR1 SEHNR and CDR2 FQNEAQ (reference sequence). The CDR3 is 15 amino acids. DNA of the CDR3: TGTGCCAGCAGCTTCCACAGCCCATCCACAGATACGCAGTATTTT. Its protein is CASSFHSPSTDTQYF. Looking up the rest from reference TRBV7-9 and TRBJ2-3 gives the full variable domain: DTGVSQNPRHKITKRGQNVTFRCDPISEHNRLYWYRQTLGQGPEFLTYFQNEAQLEKSRLLSDRFSAERPKGSFSTLEIQRTEQGDSAMYLCASSFHSPSTDTQYFGPGTRLTVL.

DNA for the CDR3: TGTGCCACGGTCCGCGGGAGTGGGGGCAATCAGCCCCAGCATTTT. It encodes CATVRGSGGNQPQHF. The V gene is TRBV6-1, the J gene TRBJ1-5; D unresolved. This CDR3 is 15 amino acids long. Trimming removed 10 bases at V and 2 bases at J, with 18 bases between. Germline assignment: CDR1 MNHNS and CDR2 SASEGT.

The V call is TRBV5-6, the J call TRBJ2-5, with 12 bases lining up with TRBD1. The germline gives CDR1 SGHDT, CDR2 YYEEEE. The CDR3 covers 16 residues. Trimming at V came to 0 bases and at J to 7 bases, leaving 7 bases not matched to a gene. CDR3 sequence: CASSLAGTGGAATQYF. In DNA form, the CDR3 reads TGTGCCAGCAGCTTGGCCGGGACAGGGGGCGCCGCGACCCAGTACTTC.

J is TRBJ2-7 and V is TRBV7-9; 7 nucleotides align to TRBD2. V lost 10 bases and J lost 2; bases outside the gene matches: 5. The germline gives CDR1 SEHNR, CDR2 FQNEAQ (reference sequence). The CDR3 runs to 12 residues. Written as DNA, the CDR3 is TGTGCCACCAGGGACTACCCCTACGAGCAGTACTTC. It is translated as CATRDYPYEQYF.

The rearrangement links TRBV4-3 to TRBJ2-5; TRBD2 matches 10 bases. Trimming at V came to 2 bases and at J to 5 bases, leaving 2 bases not matched to a gene. Germline V CDR1 and CDR2: LGHNA, YSLEER. The length of the CDR3 is 14 residues. The CDR3 protein is CASSQQTSGETQYF. The CDR3 nucleotides read TGCGCCAGCAGCCAACAGACTAGCGGGGAGACCCAGTACTTC.

V and J are TRBV5-8 and TRBJ2-3; TRBD1 matches at 11 bases. V gave up 4 bases and J gave up 11 bases; unmatched junction bases: 12. The CDR3 is 15 residues long. In germline, CDR1 is SGHTS, CDR2 YDEGEE. For the CDR3, the DNA is TGTGCCAGCAGCCCAACCCGGGACAGGGGGAGTGGGCAGTATTTT. Translating it yields CASSPTRDRGSGQYF.

The J gene is TRBJ2-1, the V gene TRBV4-2; 7 nucleotides agree with TRBD2. Germline lookup yields CDR1 LGHNA and CDR2 YNFKEQ. This CDR3 is built from 16 residues. J lost 10 bases, V lost 1 base, and 13 bases had no gene match. The CDR3, as DNA: TGTGCCAGCAGCCAAGGGAGCGGGGTCACGACATTAGAGCAGTTCTTC. Protein sequence: CASSQGSGVTTLEQFF.

The V call is TRBV7-9, the J call TRBJ2-1, with 8 bases aligning to TRBD2. Losses at the gene ends were 5 bases for V and 7 bases for J; bases not matched to a gene: 7. Germline V gene sequence: CDR1 SEHNR, CDR2 FQNEAQ (reference sequence). This CDR3 has 14 amino acids. The CDR3 DNA reads as TGTGCCAGCAGCCCCCCAGCGGGGGTTAATGAGCAGTTCTTC. Translating it yields CASSPPAGVNEQFF.

A note on this clone: The same CDR3 can be traced to other DNA sequences in this sample. In DNA, the CDR3 is TGTGCCAGCTCACCACCGGGGCAAGAGACCCAGTACTTC. Its protein product is CASSPPGQETQYF. The chain combines TRBV18 with TRBJ2-5; D unclear. The CDR3 has 13 amino acids. V shed 0 bases and J shed 2 bases, with 4 bases lying between them. Per the germline V gene, CDR1 is KGHSH and CDR2 is LQKENI.

The V call is TRBV7-2, the J call TRBJ2-5; 7 bases match TRBD1. This CDR3 comprises 14 residues. Germline CDR1 reads SGHTA; CDR2 reads FQGNSA. V gave up 5 bases and J gave up 3 bases; unmatched junction bases: 6. CDR3 sequence (DNA): TGTGCCAGCAGCCTAGGACAGGCAAAAGAGACCCAGTACTTC. Its protein is CASSLGQAKETQYF.

This chain links TRBV30 with TRBJ1-5, with D perhaps matching TRBD1 (5 bases). The germline V gene encodes CDR1 GTSNPN and CDR2 SVGIG (reference sequence). This CDR3 is 17 amino acids long. The germline V and J ends were trimmed by 0 bases and 0 bases, with 15 bases remaining between them. The CDR3, as DNA: TGTGCCTGGAGTGTAAGTCGGACACAATATAGCAATCAGCCCCAGCATTTT. This sequence encodes CAWSVSRTQYSNQPQHF.